This TCR beta chain emerged from a study of blood T cell repertoires in COVID-19. Clones were read by immunoSEQ multiplex PCR, and TCRdb kept only the in-frame ones, dropping some. The sample carries nearly 350,000 clones, about 90% recorded once. The CDR3 covers 15 residues. Trimming pared 1 base from V and 0 bases from J, leaving 9 bases between. Germline V gives CDR1 SGHDT, CDR2 YYEEEE. This clonotype originated in a young woman who had recovered from COVID-19. This sequence joins TRBV5-6 and TRBJ2-3, with D unresolved. Sequenced material: peripheral blood. The CDR3 is CASSLSQSSTDTQYF. CDR3 nucleotides: TGTGCCAGCAGCTTGTCGCAGTCTAGCACAGATACGCAGTATTTT.